What follows are 3 T cell receptor beta chains derived from one specimen sequenced in a study of metastatic and nonmetastatic thyroid tumors. Not a single patient had been given any form of treatment at any point before undergoing thyroid surgery. TCRdb re-clonotyped the PCR reads via MiXCR. Found here are over 30,000 clones, 18% of them singletons; the top ten hold around 12%. The sequenced sample consisted of blood. The receptors stem from a male donor with papillary thyroid cancer or a benign thyroid nodule (not recorded which). Some clones in this sample may be carry-over from other donors' samples.

The J gene is TRBJ1-2, the V gene TRBV4-1; 8 bases line up with TRBD1. CDR1 and CDR2 (germline): MGHRA, YSYEKL. The CDR3 is 14 amino acids. With V trimmed by 6 bases and J by 8 bases, 11 bases remained unmatched. For the CDR3, the DNA is TGCGCCAGCAGACATCCTGACAGGGGTGGCGGCTACACCTTC. Translating it yields CASRHPDRGGGYTF.

This clone was observed at least ten times. The chain carries TRBV28 and TRBJ2-2; D is unclear. In germline, CDR1 is MDHEN, CDR2 SYDVKM. The V end lost 3 bases, the J end lost 1 base, and 6 bases lay between the germline ends. The CDR3 covers 14 residues. CDR3 sequence: CASSFPVNTGELFF. For the CDR3, the DNA is TGTGCCAGCAGTTTTCCAGTGAACACCGGGGAGCTGTTTTTT.

This clone was observed many times. V usage is TRBV19 and J usage is TRBJ1-5, with D uncertain. This CDR3 contains 10 residues. Trimming pared 7 bases from V and 7 bases from J, leaving 5 bases between. Germline assignment: CDR1 LNHDA and CDR2 SQIVND (reference sequence). As DNA, the CDR3 is TGTGCCAGTAAAGGACAGCCCCAGCATTTT. Encoded protein: CASKGQPQHF.